These T cell receptor beta chains were read from a single sample in a study of radiation and T cells in renal cell carcinoma. Here immunoSEQ multiplex PCR was the method, and the copy in TCRdb shows in-frame clones only, minus some. The sample includes tens of thousands of clones, 80% of them seen just once. Sequencing used blood, obtained from a patient whose treatment included radiotherapy and nephrectomy. Source of these receptors: a woman in her 70s with renal cell carcinoma. Each CDR3 is given with its conserved first and last residue. Fields, in order: CDR3 DNA, CDR3 protein, J gene, D gene, V gene, CDR3 length, clone size. The D gene is left open where the match is weak. The size field is filled for only some rows; it gives once, few, many or a size class.

cdr3_nt: TGCGCCAGCAGCCAAAGACAGGCTAACACTGAAGCTTTCTTT
cdr3_aa: CASSQRQANTEAFF
j_call: TRBJ1-1
d_call: NA
v_call: TRBV5-1
cdr3_length: 14
clone_size: few

cdr3_nt: TGCGCCAGCAGCGATAGCGGGGGGGGCTTGTACGAGCAGTACTTC
cdr3_aa: CASSDSGGGLYEQYF
j_call: TRBJ2-7
d_call: TRBD2
v_call: TRBV5-1
cdr3_length: 15
clone_size: NA

cdr3_nt: TGTGCCAGCAGTGAAGGGCTCCCTGGAAACACCATATATTTT
cdr3_aa: CASSEGLPGNTIYF
j_call: TRBJ1-3
d_call: NA
v_call: TRBV2
cdr3_length: 14
clone_size: NA

cdr3_nt: TGTGCCAGCAGCGCTGACTTGAACACTGAAGCTTTCTTT
cdr3_aa: CASSADLNTEAFF
j_call: TRBJ1-1
d_call: NA
v_call: TRBV7-6
cdr3_length: 13
clone_size: NA

cdr3_nt: TGTGCCAGCAGACCGGGACAGGGAGCTGAAGCTTTCTTT
cdr3_aa: CASRPGQGAEAFF
j_call: TRBJ1-1
d_call: TRBD1
v_call: TRBV6-5
cdr3_length: 13
clone_size: NA

cdr3_nt: TGTGCCAGCACACAAAGGGGGGTAGGGGCCTATGGCTACACCTTC
cdr3_aa: CASTQRGVGAYGYTF
j_call: TRBJ1-2
d_call: NA
v_call: TRBV2
cdr3_length: 15
clone_size: NA

cdr3_nt: TGTGCCAGCAGCCCCGGACTTAACACCGGGGAGCTGTTTTTT
cdr3_aa: CASSPGLNTGELFF
j_call: TRBJ2-2
d_call: NA
v_call: TRBV7-6
cdr3_length: 14
clone_size: NA

cdr3_nt: TGTGCCAGCAGCCAAGAGTACGAGCAGTACTTC
cdr3_aa: CASSQEYEQYF
j_call: TRBJ2-7
d_call: NA
v_call: TRBV14
cdr3_length: 11
clone_size: once

cdr3_nt: TGTGCCTGGAGACTAGCGGGTTTCTCCTACGAGCAGTACTTC
cdr3_aa: CAWRLAGFSYEQYF
j_call: TRBJ2-7
d_call: TRBD2
v_call: TRBV30
cdr3_length: 14
clone_size: NA

cdr3_nt: TGTGCCAGCAGCTTGGCCCGACTAGTAGCGGATACGCAGTATTTT
cdr3_aa: CASSLARLVADTQYF
j_call: TRBJ2-3
d_call: NA
v_call: TRBV11-2
cdr3_length: 15
clone_size: NA

cdr3_nt: TGTGCCAGCAGCGCAACGAGGGGTGGCTGGGACACAGATACGCAGTATTTT
cdr3_aa: CASSATRGGWDTDTQYF
j_call: TRBJ2-3
d_call: NA
v_call: TRBV9
cdr3_length: 17
clone_size: NA

cdr3_nt: TGTGCCAGTAAATCAGGGGTGATGGCCCAGCATTTT
cdr3_aa: CASKSGVMAQHF
j_call: TRBJ1-5
d_call: NA
v_call: TRBV19
cdr3_length: 12
clone_size: few

cdr3_nt: TGTGCCAGCAGCTTACCCTGGACTAGCGGTAACCATGAGCAGTTCTTC
cdr3_aa: CASSLPWTSGNHEQFF
j_call: TRBJ2-1
d_call: TRBD2
v_call: TRBV7-9
cdr3_length: 16
clone_size: NA

cdr3_nt: TGTGCCAGCAGCGCCCGGGACAGGATAGAGACCCAGTACTTC
cdr3_aa: CASSARDRIETQYF
j_call: TRBJ2-5
d_call: TRBD1
v_call: TRBV9
cdr3_length: 14
clone_size: NA

cdr3_nt: TGTGCCAGCAGCGCTCACATTGGAGATACGCAGTATTTT
cdr3_aa: CASSAHIGDTQYF
j_call: TRBJ2-3
d_call: NA
v_call: TRBV9
cdr3_length: 13
clone_size: NA

cdr3_nt: TGTGCCAGCAGCTTAGGGACACTTGGGACTAGCGGGGGGGCCACAGATACGCAGTATTTT
cdr3_aa: CASSLGTLGTSGGATDTQYF
j_call: TRBJ2-3
d_call: TRBD2
v_call: TRBV13
cdr3_length: 20
clone_size: NA

cdr3_nt: TGCGCCAGCAGCTTGGTGCAGTACTTC
cdr3_aa: CASSLVQYF
j_call: TRBJ2-7
d_call: NA
v_call: TRBV5-1
cdr3_length: 9
clone_size: few

cdr3_nt: TGTGCCATCAGTGGGACAGCCGGGAACACCTTC
cdr3_aa: CAISGTAGNTF
j_call: TRBJ1-2
d_call: NA
v_call: TRBV10-3
cdr3_length: 11
clone_size: NA

cdr3_nt: TGTGCCAGCAGTTTGACGAATAATGAGCAGTTCTTC
cdr3_aa: CASSLTNNEQFF
j_call: TRBJ2-1
d_call: NA
v_call: TRBV6-5
cdr3_length: 12
clone_size: NA

cdr3_nt: TGCGCCAGCAGCGTCAGGACGGCGAACACCGGGGAGCTGTTTTTT
cdr3_aa: CASSVRTANTGELFF
j_call: TRBJ2-2
d_call: NA
v_call: TRBV5-1
cdr3_length: 15
clone_size: NA

cdr3_nt: TGTGCCAGCAGCCCCGATAGCGGGTCGGGCAGTACCGGGGAGCTGTTTTTT
cdr3_aa: CASSPDSGSGSTGELFF
j_call: TRBJ2-2
d_call: TRBD2
v_call: TRBV4-2
cdr3_length: 17
clone_size: NA

cdr3_nt: TGTGCCAGCAGTTACAACCTAGCGAGCACAGATACGCAGTATTTT
cdr3_aa: CASSYNLASTDTQYF
j_call: TRBJ2-3
d_call: NA
v_call: TRBV6-5
cdr3_length: 15
clone_size: NA

cdr3_nt: TGTGCCAGCAGCCAACCGGGATCTAATGAAAAACTGTTTTTT
cdr3_aa: CASSQPGSNEKLFF
j_call: TRBJ1-4
d_call: NA
v_call: TRBV21-1
cdr3_length: 14
clone_size: many

cdr3_nt: TGTGCCAGCAATCGACAGGGACCGAACACTGAAGCTTTCTTT
cdr3_aa: CASNRQGPNTEAFF
j_call: TRBJ1-1
d_call: TRBD1
v_call: TRBV27
cdr3_length: 14
clone_size: NA

cdr3_nt: TGCGCCAGCAGCTACCCCGAACGGGGGCGGTATGGCTACACCTTC
cdr3_aa: CASSYPERGRYGYTF
j_call: TRBJ1-2
d_call: NA
v_call: TRBV4-1
cdr3_length: 15
clone_size: NA

cdr3_nt: TGTGCCAGCAGTGTGGGGGCCTTCACAGATACGCAGTATTTT
cdr3_aa: CASSVGAFTDTQYF
j_call: TRBJ2-3
d_call: NA
v_call: TRBV2
cdr3_length: 14
clone_size: few

cdr3_nt: TGCGCCAGCAGACAGATCGTGAACACTGAAGCTTTCTTT
cdr3_aa: CASRQIVNTEAFF
j_call: TRBJ1-1
d_call: NA
v_call: TRBV5-1
cdr3_length: 13
clone_size: few

cdr3_nt: TGCGCCAGCAGCACAAGGGACAGGGGACGGCCCTACGAGCAGTACTTC
cdr3_aa: CASSTRDRGRPYEQYF
j_call: TRBJ2-7
d_call: TRBD1
v_call: TRBV5-1
cdr3_length: 16
clone_size: few

cdr3_nt: TGCGCCAGCAGCTTGAAAGGAGACACAGATACGCAGTATTTT
cdr3_aa: CASSLKGDTDTQYF
j_call: TRBJ2-3
d_call: NA
v_call: TRBV5-1
cdr3_length: 14
clone_size: NA

cdr3_nt: TGTGCCAGCAGTCTAACAGGGGGCGGCACCGGGGAGCTGTTTTTT
cdr3_aa: CASSLTGGGTGELFF
j_call: TRBJ2-2
d_call: TRBD1
v_call: TRBV6-1
cdr3_length: 15
clone_size: once

cdr3_nt: TGTGCCAGCAGCCCGTCGGGGGGTGAGACTGAAGCTTTCTTT
cdr3_aa: CASSPSGGETEAFF
j_call: TRBJ1-1
d_call: NA
v_call: TRBV5-4
cdr3_length: 14
clone_size: NA

cdr3_nt: TGTGCCTGGAGTGTACTAGCGGGAGCCGCAGATACGCAGTATTTT
cdr3_aa: CAWSVLAGAADTQYF
j_call: TRBJ2-3
d_call: TRBD2
v_call: TRBV30
cdr3_length: 15
clone_size: NA

cdr3_nt: TGTGCCAGCACATGGATAAAGGGGGAAAAACTGTTTTTT
cdr3_aa: CASTWIKGEKLFF
j_call: TRBJ1-4
d_call: NA
v_call: TRBV2
cdr3_length: 13
clone_size: NA

cdr3_nt: TGCGCCAGCAGCCAAGATCCAAACGGAGGATCTGGGGCCAACGTCCTGACTTTC
cdr3_aa: CASSQDPNGGSGANVLTF
j_call: TRBJ2-6
d_call: NA
v_call: TRBV4-1
cdr3_length: 18
clone_size: NA

cdr3_nt: TGTGCCAGTAGCCTTCTTACAGGGGGCCAAATTGGAAACACCATATATTTT
cdr3_aa: CASSLLTGGQIGNTIYF
j_call: TRBJ1-3
d_call: TRBD1
v_call: TRBV19
cdr3_length: 17
clone_size: NA

cdr3_nt: TGCGCCAGCAGTACCCAGGGAAGGGGGGGCTATGGCTACACCTTC
cdr3_aa: CASSTQGRGGYGYTF
j_call: TRBJ1-2
d_call: NA
v_call: TRBV5-1
cdr3_length: 15
clone_size: NA

cdr3_nt: TGTGCCAGCATCACTAGCGGGAGGCCCAGCTCCTACAATGAGCAGTTCTTC
cdr3_aa: CASITSGRPSSYNEQFF
j_call: TRBJ2-1
d_call: TRBD2
v_call: TRBV5-6
cdr3_length: 17
clone_size: NA

cdr3_nt: TGTGCCAGCAGTTTTTGGGGGACCTCTGGGGCCAACGTCCTGACTTTC
cdr3_aa: CASSFWGTSGANVLTF
j_call: TRBJ2-6
d_call: NA
v_call: TRBV27
cdr3_length: 16
clone_size: NA

cdr3_nt: TGTGCCAGCAGCTCCCGGTGGGTAGCCTATGGCTACACCTTC
cdr3_aa: CASSSRWVAYGYTF
j_call: TRBJ1-2
d_call: NA
v_call: TRBV7-9
cdr3_length: 14
clone_size: NA

cdr3_nt: TGTGCCAGCAGTTTGAGTGGTATGGGTAACTATGGCTACACCTTC
cdr3_aa: CASSLSGMGNYGYTF
j_call: TRBJ1-2
d_call: NA
v_call: TRBV27
cdr3_length: 15
clone_size: many

cdr3_nt: TGTGCCAGCAGCCGAGGACACAACGGCGGCACTGAAGCTTTCTTT
cdr3_aa: CASSRGHNGGTEAFF
j_call: TRBJ1-1
d_call: NA
v_call: TRBV6-1
cdr3_length: 15
clone_size: few

cdr3_nt: TGTGCCAGCAGCTTTGGGGACTACCTTTACAATGAGCAGTTCTTC
cdr3_aa: CASSFGDYLYNEQFF
j_call: TRBJ2-1
d_call: TRBD2
v_call: TRBV7-9
cdr3_length: 15
clone_size: NA

cdr3_nt: TGTGCCAGCGGTGGACTCTACGAGCAGTACTTC
cdr3_aa: CASGGLYEQYF
j_call: TRBJ2-7
d_call: NA
v_call: TRBV7-9
cdr3_length: 11
clone_size: NA

cdr3_nt: TGTGCCACCAGCGTCGGACAGGAGGTCGCAGAAAAACTGTTTTTT
cdr3_aa: CATSVGQEVAEKLFF
j_call: TRBJ1-4
d_call: TRBD1
v_call: TRBV15
cdr3_length: 15
clone_size: NA

cdr3_nt: TGTGCCAGCAGACAAAGCGGGGGGAACCAAGAGACCCAGTACTTC
cdr3_aa: CASRQSGGNQETQYF
j_call: TRBJ2-5
d_call: TRBD2
v_call: TRBV5-4
cdr3_length: 15
clone_size: once

cdr3_nt: TGTGCCAGCAGCGCGAGCCGAGAGCTGTTTTTT
cdr3_aa: CASSASRELFF
j_call: TRBJ2-2
d_call: NA
v_call: TRBV9
cdr3_length: 11
clone_size: NA

cdr3_nt: TGTGCCAGCAGCCCCCCTCGTCGGAACTCCTACAATGAGCAGTTCTTC
cdr3_aa: CASSPPRRNSYNEQFF
j_call: TRBJ2-1
d_call: NA
v_call: TRBV2
cdr3_length: 16
clone_size: NA